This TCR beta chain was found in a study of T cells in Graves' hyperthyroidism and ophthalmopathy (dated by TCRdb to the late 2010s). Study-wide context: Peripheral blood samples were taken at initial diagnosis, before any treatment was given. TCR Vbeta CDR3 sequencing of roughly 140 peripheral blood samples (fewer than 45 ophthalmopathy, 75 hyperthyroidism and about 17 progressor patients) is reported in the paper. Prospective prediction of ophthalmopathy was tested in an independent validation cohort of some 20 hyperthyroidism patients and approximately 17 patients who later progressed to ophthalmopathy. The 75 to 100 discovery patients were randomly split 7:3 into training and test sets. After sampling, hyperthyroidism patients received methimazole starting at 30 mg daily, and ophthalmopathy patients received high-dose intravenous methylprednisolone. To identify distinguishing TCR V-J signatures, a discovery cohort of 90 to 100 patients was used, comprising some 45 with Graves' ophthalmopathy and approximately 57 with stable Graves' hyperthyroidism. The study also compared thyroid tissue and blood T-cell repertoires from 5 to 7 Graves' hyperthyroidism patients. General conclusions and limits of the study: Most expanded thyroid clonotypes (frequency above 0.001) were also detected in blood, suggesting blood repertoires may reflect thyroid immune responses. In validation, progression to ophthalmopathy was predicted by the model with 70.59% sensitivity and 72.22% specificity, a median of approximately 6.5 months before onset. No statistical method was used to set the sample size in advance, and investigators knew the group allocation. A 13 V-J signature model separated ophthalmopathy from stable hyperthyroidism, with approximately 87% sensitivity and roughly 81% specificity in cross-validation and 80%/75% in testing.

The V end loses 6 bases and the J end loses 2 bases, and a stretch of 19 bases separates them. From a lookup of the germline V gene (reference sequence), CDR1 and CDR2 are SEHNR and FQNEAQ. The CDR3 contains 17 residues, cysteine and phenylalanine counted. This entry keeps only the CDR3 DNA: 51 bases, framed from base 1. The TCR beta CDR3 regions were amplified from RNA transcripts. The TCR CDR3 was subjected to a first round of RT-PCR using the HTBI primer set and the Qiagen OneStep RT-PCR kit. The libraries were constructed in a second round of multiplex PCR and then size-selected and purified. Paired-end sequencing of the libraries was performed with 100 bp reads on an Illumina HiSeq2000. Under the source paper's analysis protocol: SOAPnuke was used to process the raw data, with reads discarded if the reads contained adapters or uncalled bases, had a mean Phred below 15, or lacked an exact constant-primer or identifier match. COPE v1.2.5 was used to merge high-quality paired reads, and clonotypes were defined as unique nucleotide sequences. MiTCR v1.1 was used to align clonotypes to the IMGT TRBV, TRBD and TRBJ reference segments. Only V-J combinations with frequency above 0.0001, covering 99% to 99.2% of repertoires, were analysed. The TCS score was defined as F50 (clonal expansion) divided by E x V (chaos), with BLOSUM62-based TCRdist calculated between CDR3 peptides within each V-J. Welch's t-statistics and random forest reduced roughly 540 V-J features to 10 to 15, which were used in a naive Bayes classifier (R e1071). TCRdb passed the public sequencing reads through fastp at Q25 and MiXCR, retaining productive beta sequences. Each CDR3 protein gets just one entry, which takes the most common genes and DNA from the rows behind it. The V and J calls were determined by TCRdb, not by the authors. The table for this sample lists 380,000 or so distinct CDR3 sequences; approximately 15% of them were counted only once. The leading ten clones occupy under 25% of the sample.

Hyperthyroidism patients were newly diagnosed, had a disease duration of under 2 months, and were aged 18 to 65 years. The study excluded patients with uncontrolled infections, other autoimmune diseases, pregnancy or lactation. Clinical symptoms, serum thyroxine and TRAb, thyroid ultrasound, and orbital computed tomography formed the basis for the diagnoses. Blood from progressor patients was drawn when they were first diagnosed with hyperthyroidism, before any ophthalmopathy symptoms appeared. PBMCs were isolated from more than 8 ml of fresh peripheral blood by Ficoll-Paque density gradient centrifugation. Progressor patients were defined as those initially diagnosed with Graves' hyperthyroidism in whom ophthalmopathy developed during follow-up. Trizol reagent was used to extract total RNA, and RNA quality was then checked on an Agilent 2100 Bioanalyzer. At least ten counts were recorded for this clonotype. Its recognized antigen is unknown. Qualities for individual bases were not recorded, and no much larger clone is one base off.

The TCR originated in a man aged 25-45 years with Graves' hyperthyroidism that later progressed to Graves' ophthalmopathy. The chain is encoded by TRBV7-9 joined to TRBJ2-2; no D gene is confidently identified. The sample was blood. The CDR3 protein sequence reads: CASSPPRMGINTGELFF. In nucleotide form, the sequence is TGTGCCAGCAGTCCCCCCCGCATGGGGATTAACACCGGGGAGCTGTTTTTT.